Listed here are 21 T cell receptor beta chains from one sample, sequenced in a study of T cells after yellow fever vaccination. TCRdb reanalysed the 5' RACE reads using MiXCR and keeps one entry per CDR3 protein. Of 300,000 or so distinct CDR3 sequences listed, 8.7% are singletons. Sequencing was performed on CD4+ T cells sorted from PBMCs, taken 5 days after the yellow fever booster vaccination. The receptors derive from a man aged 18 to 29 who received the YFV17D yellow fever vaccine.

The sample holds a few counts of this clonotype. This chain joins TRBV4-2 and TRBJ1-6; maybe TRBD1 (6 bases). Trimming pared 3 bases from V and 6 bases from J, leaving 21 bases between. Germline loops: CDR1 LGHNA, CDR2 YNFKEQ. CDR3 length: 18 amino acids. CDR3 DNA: TGTGCCAGCAGCCAGGAAGCGGGTGCCAGGGGCCTTAATTCACCCCTCCACTTT. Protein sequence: CASSQEAGARGLNSPLHF.

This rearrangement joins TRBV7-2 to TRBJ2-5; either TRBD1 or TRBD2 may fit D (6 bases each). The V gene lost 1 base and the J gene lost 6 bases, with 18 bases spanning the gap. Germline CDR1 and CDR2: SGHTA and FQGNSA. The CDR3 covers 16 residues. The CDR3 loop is CASSLGFRLGGQTQYF. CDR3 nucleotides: TGTGCCAGCAGCTTAGGTTTCCGACTAGGGGGACAGACCCAGTACTTC. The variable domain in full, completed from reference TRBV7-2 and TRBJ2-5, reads GAGVSQSPSNKVTEKGKDVELRCDPISGHTALYWYRQSLGQGLEFLIYFQGNSAPDKSGLPSDRFSAERTGGSVSTLTIQRTQQEDSAVYLCASSLGFRLGGQTQYFGPGTRLLVL.

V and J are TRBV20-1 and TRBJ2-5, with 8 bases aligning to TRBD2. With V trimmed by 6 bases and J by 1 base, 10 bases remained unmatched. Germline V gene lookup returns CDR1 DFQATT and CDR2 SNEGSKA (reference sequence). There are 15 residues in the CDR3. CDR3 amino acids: CSAPSAGGIQETQYF. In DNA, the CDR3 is TGCAGTGCGCCCTCGGCGGGGGGCATCCAAGAGACCCAGTACTTC.

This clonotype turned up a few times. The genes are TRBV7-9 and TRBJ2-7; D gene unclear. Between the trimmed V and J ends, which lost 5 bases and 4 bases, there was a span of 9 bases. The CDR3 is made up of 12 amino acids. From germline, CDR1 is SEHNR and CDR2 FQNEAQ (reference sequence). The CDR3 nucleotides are TGTGCCAGCAGCCCCGACCTTTACGAGCAGTACGTC. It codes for CASSPDLYEQYV.

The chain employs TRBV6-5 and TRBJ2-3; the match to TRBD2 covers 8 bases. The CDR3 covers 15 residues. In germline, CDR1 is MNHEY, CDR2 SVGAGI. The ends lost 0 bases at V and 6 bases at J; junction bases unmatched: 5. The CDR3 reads CASSYSLAAWDTQYF. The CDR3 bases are TGTGCCAGCAGTTACTCACTAGCGGCCTGGGATACGCAGTATTTT.

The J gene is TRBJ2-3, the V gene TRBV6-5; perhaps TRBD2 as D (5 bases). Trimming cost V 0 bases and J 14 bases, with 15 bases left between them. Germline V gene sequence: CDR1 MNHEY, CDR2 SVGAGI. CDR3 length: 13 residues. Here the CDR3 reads CASSYSSSHSPYF. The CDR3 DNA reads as TGTGCCAGCAGTTACTCCTCTAGCCATAGCCCGTATTTT.

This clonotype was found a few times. The CDR3 region is CSVEQALLNTEAFF. The CDR3 DNA is TGCAGCGTTGAACAGGCCCTCCTGAACACTGAAGCTTTCTTT. The V gene is TRBV29-1, the J gene TRBJ1-1; D remains ambiguous. Germline CDR1 reads SQVTM; CDR2 reads ANQGSEA. CDR3 size: 14 residues. V lost 2 bases and J lost 0, with 10 bases in between.

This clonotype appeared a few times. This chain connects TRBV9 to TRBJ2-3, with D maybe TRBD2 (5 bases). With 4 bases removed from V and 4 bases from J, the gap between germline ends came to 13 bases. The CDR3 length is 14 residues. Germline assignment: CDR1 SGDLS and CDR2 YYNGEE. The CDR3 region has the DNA TGTGCCAGCAGCCGGTCCCCGGGGTCAGATACGCAGTATTTT. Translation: CASSRSPGSDTQYF.

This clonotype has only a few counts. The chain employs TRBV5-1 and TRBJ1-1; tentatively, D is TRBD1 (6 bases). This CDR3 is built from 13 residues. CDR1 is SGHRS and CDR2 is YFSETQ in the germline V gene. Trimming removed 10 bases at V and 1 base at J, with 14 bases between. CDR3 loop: CASTQQGNTEAFF. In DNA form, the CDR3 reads TGCGCCTCTACCCAACAGGGGAACACTGAAGCTTTCTTT.

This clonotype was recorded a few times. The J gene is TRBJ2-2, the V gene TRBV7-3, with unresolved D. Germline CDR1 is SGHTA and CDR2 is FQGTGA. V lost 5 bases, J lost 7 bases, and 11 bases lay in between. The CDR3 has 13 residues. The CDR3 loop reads CASSLARSGELFF. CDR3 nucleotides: TGTGCCAGCAGCCTCGCTAGAAGCGGGGAGCTGTTTTTT.

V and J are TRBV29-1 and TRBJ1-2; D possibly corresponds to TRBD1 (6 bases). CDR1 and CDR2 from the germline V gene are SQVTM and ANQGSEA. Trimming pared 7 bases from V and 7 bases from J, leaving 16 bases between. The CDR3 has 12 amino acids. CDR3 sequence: CSAGTSGGGYTF. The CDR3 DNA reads TGCAGCGCAGGGACATCGGGGGGTGGCTACACCTTC.

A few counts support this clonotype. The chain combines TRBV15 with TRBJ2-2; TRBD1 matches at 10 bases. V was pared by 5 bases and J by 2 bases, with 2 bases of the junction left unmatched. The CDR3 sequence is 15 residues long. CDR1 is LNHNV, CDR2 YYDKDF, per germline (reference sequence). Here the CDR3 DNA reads TGTGCCACCAGCCGACAGGGGGCTAACACCGGGGAGCTGTTTTTT. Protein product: CATSRQGANTGELFF.

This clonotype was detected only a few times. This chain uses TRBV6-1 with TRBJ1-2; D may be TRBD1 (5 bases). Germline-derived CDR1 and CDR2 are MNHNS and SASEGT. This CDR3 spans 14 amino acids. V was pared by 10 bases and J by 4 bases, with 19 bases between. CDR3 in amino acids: CATREGLGPYGYTF. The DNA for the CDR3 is TGTGCCACCCGCGAGGGGCTCGGACCCTATGGCTACACCTTC.

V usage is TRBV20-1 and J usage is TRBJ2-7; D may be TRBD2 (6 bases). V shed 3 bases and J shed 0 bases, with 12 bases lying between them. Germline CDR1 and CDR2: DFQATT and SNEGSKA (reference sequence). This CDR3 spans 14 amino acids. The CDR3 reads CSASPGGSSYEQYF. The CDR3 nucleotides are TGCAGTGCTAGCCCTGGGGGGAGCTCCTACGAGCAGTACTTC.

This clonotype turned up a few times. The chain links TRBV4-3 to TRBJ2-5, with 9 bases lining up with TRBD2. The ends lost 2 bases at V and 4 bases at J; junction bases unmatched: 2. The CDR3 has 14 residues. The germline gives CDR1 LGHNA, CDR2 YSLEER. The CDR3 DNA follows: TGCGCCAGCAGCCAATTAGCGGGGGCAGAGACCCAGTACTTC. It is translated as CASSQLAGAETQYF.

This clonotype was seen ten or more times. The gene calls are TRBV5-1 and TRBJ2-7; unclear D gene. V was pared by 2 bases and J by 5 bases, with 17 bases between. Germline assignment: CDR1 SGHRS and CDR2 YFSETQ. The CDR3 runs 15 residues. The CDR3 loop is CASSFNPAGFDEQYF. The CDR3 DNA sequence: TGCGCCAGCAGCTTCAATCCGGCTGGGTTCGACGAGCAGTACTTC.

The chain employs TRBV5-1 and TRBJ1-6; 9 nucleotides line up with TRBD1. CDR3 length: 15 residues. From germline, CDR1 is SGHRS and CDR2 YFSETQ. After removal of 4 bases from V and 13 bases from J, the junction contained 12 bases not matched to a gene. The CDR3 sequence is CASSTGQGIGSPLHF. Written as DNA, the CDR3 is TGCGCCAGCAGCACGGGACAGGGAATCGGGTCGCCCCTCCACTTT.

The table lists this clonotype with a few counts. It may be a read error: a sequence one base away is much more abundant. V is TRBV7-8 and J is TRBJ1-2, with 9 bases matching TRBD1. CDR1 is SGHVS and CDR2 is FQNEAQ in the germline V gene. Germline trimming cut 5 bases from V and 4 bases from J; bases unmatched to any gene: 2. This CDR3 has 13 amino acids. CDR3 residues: CASSGQGSYGYTF. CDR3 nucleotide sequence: TGTGCCAGCAGCGGACAGGGGAGCTATGGCTACACCTTC.

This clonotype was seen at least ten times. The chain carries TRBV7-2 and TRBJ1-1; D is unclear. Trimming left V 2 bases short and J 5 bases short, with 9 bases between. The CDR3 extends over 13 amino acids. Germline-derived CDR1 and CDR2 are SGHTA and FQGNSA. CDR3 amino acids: CASSLFPETEAFF. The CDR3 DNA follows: TGTGCCAGCAGCTTATTCCCTGAGACTGAAGCTTTCTTT. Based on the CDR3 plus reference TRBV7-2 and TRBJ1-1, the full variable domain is GAGVSQSPSNKVTEKGKDVELRCDPISGHTALYWYRQSLGQGLEFLIYFQGNSAPDKSGLPSDRFSAERTGGSVSTLTIQRTQQEDSAVYLCASSLFPETEAFFGQGTRLTVV.

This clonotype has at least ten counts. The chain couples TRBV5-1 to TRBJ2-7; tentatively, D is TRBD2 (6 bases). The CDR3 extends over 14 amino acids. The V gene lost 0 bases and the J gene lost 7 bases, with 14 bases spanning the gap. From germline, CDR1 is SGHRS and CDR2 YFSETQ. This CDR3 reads CASSLGEARGEQYF. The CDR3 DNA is TGCGCCAGCAGCTTGGGGGAGGCAAGGGGAGAGCAGTACTTC.

This CDR3 reads CASSPRQGLLEEKLFF. The CDR3, as DNA: TGTGCCAGCTCACCGCGACAGGGGTTACTGGAAGAAAAACTGTTTTTT. The rearrangement links TRBV18 to TRBJ1-4; 8 positions match TRBD1. Germline V lookup: CDR1 KGHSH, CDR2 LQKENI. The CDR3 length is 16 residues. The ends lost 3 bases at V and 8 bases at J; junction bases unmatched: 11.